The clone carrying this T cell receptor beta chain was seen many times. Time point defined: newly diagnosed GD, antithyroid drugs for less than 3 months. Generation of the TCR library employed RNA extracted from PBMCs. This sample is part of a study of regulatory T cells in long-lasting Graves disease. Trimming removed 0 bases from V and 1 base from J, with 11 bases in between. CDR3 size: 17 residues. Per germline, CDR1 SGHNT and CDR2 YYREEE (reference sequence). CDR3-region Arm-PCR and iRepertoire HTBI primers produced the TCR beta libraries. TCRdb called the multiplex PCR reads again in MiXCR, with one record for every CDR3 protein. Of some 400,000 distinct CDR3 sequences listed, 14% to 15% were seen once; the top ten hold 16%. These data also featured in a second study, about T cells in Graves' hyperthyroidism and ophthalmopathy.

This TCR was sampled from a woman under 40 with Graves disease. The chain combines TRBV5-4 with TRBJ2-6, with D hard to call. The sample was peripheral blood mononuclear cells (PBMCs), taken at new diagnosis, from a patient treated with antithyroid drugs. The CDR3 coding sequence is TGTGCCAGCAGCTTGGAACTTTCCGGGTCTGGGGCCAACGTCCTGACTTTC. It is translated as CASSLELSGSGANVLTF.